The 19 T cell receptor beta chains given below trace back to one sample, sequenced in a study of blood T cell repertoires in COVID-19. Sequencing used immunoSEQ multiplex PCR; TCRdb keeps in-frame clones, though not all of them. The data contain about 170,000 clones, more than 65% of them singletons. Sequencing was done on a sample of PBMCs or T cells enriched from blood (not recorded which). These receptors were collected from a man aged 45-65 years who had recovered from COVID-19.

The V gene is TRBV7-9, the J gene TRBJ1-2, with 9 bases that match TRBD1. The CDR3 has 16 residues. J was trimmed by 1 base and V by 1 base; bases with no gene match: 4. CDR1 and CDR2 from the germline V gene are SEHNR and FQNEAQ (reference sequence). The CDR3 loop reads CASSLGGTGSNYGYTF. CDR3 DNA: TGTGCCAGCAGCTTAGGGGGGACAGGGAGTAACTATGGCTACACCTTC. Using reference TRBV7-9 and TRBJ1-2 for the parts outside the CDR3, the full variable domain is DTGVSQNPRHKITKRGQNVTFRCDPISEHNRLYWYRQTLGQGPEFLTYFQNEAQLEKSRLLSDRFSAERPKGSFSTLEIQRTEQGDSAMYLCASSLGGTGSNYGYTFGSGTRLTVV.

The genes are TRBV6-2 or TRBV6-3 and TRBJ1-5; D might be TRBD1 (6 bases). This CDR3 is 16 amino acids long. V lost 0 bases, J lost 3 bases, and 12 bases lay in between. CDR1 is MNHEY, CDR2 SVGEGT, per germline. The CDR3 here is CASSYSTDRYNQPQHF. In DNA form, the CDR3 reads TGTGCCAGCAGTTACTCGACCGACAGGTACAATCAGCCCCAGCATTTT.

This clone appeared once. The CDR3 nucleotides are TGTGCCAGCAGCTTAACCTCAGGGGGAAGCACTGAAGCTTTCTTT. Translation gives CASSLTSGGSTEAFF. The chain is built from TRBV7-8 and TRBJ1-1; TRBD1 agrees at 7 bases. CDR1 is SGHVS, CDR2 FQNEAQ, per germline. The V segment lost 2 bases and the J segment 4 bases; nucleotides outside the gene matches: 7. This CDR3 region has 15 residues.

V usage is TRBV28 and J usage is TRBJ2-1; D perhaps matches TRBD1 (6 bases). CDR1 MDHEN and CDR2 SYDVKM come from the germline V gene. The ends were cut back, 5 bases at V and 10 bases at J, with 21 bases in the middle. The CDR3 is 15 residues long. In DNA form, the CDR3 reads TGTGCCAGCAGTGACCGTGGACAGACCGGAATGGAGCAGTTCTTC. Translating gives CASSDRGQTGMEQFF.

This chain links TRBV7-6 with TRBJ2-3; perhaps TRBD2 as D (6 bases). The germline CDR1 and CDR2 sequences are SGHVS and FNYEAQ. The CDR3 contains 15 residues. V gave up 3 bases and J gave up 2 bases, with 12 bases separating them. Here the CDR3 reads CASSLEPGVTDTQYF. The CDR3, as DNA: TGTGCCAGCAGCTTGGAGCCGGGAGTCACAGATACGCAGTATTTT. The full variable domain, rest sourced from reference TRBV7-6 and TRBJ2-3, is GAGVSQSPRYKVTKRGQDVALRCDPISGHVSLYWYRQALGQGPEFLTYFNYEAQQDKSGLPNDRFSAERPEGSISTLTIQRTEQRDSAMYRCASSLEPGVTDTQYFGPGTRLTVL.

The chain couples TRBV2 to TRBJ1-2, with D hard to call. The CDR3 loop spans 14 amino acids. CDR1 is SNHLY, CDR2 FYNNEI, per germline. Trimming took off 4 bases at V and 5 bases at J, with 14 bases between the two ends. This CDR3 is CASSGTEIHYGYTF. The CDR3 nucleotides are TGTGCCAGCAGTGGTACAGAAATACATTATGGCTACACCTTC.

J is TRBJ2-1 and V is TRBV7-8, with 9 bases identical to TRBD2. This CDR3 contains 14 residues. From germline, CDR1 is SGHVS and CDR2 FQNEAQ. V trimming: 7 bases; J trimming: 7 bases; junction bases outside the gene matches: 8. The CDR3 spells CASIPGLAGNEQFF. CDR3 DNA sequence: TGTGCCAGCATCCCAGGGCTAGCGGGGAATGAGCAGTTCTTC.

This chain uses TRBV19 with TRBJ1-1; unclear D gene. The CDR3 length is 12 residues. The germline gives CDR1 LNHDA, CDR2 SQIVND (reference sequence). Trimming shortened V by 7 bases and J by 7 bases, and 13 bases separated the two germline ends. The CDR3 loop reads CASKKERSEAFF. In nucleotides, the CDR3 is TGTGCCAGTAAGAAGGAGAGGAGTGAAGCTTTCTTT.

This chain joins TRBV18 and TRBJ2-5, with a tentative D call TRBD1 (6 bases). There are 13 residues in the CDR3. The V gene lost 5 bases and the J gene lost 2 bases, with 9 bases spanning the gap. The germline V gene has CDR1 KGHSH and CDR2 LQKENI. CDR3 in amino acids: CASSEQGQETQYF. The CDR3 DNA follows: TGTGCCAGCTCAGAACAGGGACAAGAGACCCAGTACTTC.

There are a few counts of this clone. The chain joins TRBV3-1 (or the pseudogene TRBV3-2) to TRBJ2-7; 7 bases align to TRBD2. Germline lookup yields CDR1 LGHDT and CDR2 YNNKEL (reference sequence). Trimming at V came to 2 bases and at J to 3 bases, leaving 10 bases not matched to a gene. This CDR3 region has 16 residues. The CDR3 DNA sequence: TGTGCCAGCAGCCAACCAAGGGCAGCGGGGAACTACGAGCAGTACTTC. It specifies CASSQPRAAGNYEQYF.

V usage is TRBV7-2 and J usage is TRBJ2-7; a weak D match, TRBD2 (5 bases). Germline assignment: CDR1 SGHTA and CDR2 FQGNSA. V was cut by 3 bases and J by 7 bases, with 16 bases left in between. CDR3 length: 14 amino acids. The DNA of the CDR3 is TGTGCCAGCAGCTTTGCAGTCACCTCGGGAGAGCAGTACTTC. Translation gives CASSFAVTSGEQYF.

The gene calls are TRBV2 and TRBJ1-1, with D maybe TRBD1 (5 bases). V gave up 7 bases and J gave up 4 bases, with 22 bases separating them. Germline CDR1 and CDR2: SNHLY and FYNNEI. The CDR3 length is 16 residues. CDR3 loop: CASNPGLGSGGTEAFF. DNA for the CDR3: TGTGCCAGCAACCCGGGACTCGGATCCGGGGGCACTGAAGCTTTCTTT.

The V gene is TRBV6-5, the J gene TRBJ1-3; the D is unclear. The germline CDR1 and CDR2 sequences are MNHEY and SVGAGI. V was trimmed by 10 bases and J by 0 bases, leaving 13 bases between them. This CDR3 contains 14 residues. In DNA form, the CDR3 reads TGTGCCACCTGGACTGGGAGCTCTGGAAACACCATATATTTT. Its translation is CATWTGSSGNTIYF.

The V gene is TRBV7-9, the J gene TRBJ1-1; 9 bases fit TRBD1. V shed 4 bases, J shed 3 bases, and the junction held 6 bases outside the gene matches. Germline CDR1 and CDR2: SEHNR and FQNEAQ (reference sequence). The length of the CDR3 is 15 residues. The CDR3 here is CASSSPGQGHTEAFF. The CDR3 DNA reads TGTGCCAGCAGCTCCCCGGGACAGGGCCACACTGAAGCTTTCTTT.

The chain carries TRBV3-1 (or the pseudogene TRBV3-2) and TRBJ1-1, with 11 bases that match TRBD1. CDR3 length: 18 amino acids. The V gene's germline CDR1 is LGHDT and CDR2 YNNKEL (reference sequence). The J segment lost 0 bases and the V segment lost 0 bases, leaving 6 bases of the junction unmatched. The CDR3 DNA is TGTGCCAGCAGCCAAGATACCTGGACAGGGGGCGTGAACACTGAAGCTTTCTTT. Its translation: CASSQDTWTGGVNTEAFF.

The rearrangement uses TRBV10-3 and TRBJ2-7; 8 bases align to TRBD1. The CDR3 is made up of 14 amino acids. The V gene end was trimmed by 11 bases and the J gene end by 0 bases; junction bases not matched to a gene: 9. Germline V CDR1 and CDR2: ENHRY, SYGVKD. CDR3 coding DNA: TGTGCCGGCGCCTCGGGACAGGTCTCCTACGAGCAGTACTTC. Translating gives CAGASGQVSYEQYF.

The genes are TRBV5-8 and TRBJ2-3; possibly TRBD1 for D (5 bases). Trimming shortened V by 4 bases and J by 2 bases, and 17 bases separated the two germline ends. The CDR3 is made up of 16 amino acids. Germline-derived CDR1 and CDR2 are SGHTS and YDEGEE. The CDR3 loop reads CASSPMWGRPTDTQYF. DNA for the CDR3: TGTGCCAGCAGCCCGATGTGGGGCCGCCCCACAGATACGCAGTATTTT.

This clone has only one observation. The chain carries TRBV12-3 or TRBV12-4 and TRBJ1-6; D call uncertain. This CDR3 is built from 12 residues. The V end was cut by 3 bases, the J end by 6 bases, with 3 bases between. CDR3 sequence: CASSFSNSPLHF. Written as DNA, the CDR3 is TGTGCCAGCAGTTTTAGTAATTCACCCCTCCACTTT.

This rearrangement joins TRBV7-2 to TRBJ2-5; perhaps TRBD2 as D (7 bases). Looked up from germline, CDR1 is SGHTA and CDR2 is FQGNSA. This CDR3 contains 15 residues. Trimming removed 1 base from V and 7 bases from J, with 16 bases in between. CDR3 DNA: TGTGCCAGCAGCTTAGAATCCGGGGGGCTGGGGACCCAGTACTTC. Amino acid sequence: CASSLESGGLGTQYF.